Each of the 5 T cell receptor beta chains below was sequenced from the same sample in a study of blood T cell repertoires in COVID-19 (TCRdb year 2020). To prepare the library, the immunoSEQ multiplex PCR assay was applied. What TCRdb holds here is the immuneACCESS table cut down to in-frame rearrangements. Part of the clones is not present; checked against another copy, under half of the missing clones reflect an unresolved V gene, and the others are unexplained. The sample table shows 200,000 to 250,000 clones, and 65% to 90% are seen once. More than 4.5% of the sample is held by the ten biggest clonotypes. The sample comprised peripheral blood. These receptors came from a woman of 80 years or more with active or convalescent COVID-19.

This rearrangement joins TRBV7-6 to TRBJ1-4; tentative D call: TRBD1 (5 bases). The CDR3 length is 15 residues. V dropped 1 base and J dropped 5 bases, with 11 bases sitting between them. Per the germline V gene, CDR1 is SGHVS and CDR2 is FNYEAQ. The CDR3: CASSLGGQGNEKLFF. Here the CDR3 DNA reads TGTGCCAGCAGCTTAGGTGGGCAGGGAAATGAAAAACTGTTTTTT.

This chain's CDR3 is CSVDSSGNTIYF. The CDR3 coding sequence is TGCAGCGTGGACAGCTCTGGAAACACCATATATTTT. The J gene is TRBJ1-3, the V gene TRBV29-1; possible D gene TRBD1, 6 bases. The CDR3 consists of 12 residues. Germline loops: CDR1 SQVTM, CDR2 ANQGSEA. Deletions cut 6 bases from V and 0 bases from J, with 6 bases between.

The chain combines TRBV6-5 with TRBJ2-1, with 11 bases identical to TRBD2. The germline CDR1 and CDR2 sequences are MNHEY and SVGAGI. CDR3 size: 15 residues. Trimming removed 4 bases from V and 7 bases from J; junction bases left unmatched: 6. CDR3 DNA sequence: TGTGCCAGCAGTTTGCTAGCGGGAGGCCAAAATGAGCAGTTCTTC. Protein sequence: CASSLLAGGQNEQFF.

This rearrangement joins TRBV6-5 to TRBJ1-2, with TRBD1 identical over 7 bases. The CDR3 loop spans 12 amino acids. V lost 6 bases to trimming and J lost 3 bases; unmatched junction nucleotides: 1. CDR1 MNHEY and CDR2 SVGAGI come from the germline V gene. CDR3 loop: CASRQGYYGYTF. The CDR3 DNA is TGTGCCAGCAGACAGGGGTACTATGGCTACACCTTC.

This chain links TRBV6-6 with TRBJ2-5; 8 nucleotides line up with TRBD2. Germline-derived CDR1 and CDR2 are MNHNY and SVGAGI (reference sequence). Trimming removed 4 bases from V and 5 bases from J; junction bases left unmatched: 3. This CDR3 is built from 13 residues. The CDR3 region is CASSSSGGETQYF. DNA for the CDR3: TGTGCCAGCAGTTCCTCGGGAGGGGAGACCCAGTACTTC.